This T cell receptor beta chain was recorded in a study of blood T cell repertoires in COVID-19. Clones were sequenced by immunoSEQ multiplex PCR, and TCRdb holds only the in-frame ones, with some missing. Here the sample spans roughly 240,000 clones, more than 75% being singletons. Trimming took 1 base from V and 3 from J; bases not matched to a gene: 3. Germline V gives CDR1 MDHEN, CDR2 SYDVKM. The CDR3 is 14 residues long. The rearrangement uses TRBV28 and TRBJ2-7, with 7 positions matching TRBD2. Sequencing input: peripheral blood. The sequence was collected from a woman in her sixties who had recovered from COVID-19. CDR3 sequence reads: CASSLYGGGYEQYF. The CDR3, as DNA: TGTGCCAGCAGTTTATATGGGGGGGGCTACGAGCAGTACTTC. Filled out from reference TRBV28 and TRBJ2-7, the complete variable domain reads DVKVTQSSRYLVKRTGEKVFLECVQDMDHENMFWYRQDPGLGLRLIYFSYDVKMKEKGDIPEGYSVSREKKERFSLILESASTNQTSMYLCASSLYGGGYEQYFGPGTRLTVT.